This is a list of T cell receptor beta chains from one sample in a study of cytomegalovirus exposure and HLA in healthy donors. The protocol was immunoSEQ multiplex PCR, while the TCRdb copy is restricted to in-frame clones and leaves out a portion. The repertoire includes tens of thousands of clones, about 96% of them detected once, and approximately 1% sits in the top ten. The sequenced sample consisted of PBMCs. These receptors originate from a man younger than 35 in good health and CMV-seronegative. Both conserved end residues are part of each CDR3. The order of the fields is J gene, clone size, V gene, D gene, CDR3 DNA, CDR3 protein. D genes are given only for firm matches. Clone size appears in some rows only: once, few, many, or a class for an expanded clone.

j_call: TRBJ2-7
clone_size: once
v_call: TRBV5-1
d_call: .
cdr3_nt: TGCGCCAGCAGCCCGACAGTCCCAGGTCCCTACGAGCAGTACTTC
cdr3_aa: CASSPTVPGPYEQYF

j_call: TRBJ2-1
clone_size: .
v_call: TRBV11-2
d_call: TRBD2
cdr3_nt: TGTGCCAGCAGCTTCGCGACTAGCGGGAGGGCTAATGAGCAGTTCTTC
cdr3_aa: CASSFATSGRANEQFF

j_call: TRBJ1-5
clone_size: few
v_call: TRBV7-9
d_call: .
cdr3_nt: TGTGCCAGCAGCTTACAGAATCAGCCCCAGCATTTT
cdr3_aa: CASSLQNQPQHF

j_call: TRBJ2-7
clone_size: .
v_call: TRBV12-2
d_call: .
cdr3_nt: TGTGCAAGTCGCTTACCCGTTTGCGGGCGGGAGTGCGAGCAGTACTTC
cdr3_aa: CASRLPVCGRECEQYF

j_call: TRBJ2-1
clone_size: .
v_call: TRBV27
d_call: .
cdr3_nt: TGTGCCAGCAGTAACCCGACCGAGGGTTGGGATGAGCAGTTCTTC
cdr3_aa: CASSNPTEGWDEQFF

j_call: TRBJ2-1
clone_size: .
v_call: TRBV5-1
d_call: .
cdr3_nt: TGCGCCGTCCGGCGGGAAGGAGTGTACAATGAGCAGTTCTTC
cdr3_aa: CAVRREGVYNEQFF

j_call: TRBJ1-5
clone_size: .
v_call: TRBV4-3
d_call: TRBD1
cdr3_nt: TGCGCCAGCAGCCAAGATAACAGGGGTCAGCCCCAGCATTTT
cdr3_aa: CASSQDNRGQPQHF

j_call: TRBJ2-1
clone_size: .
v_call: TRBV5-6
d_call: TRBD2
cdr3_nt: TGTGCCAGCGGCGATTCCGGGACTAGCGCCCAATTCTTC
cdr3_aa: CASGDSGTSAQFF

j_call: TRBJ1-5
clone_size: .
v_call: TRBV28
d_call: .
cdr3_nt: TGTGCCAGCAGTTTGGCGGACAGAGGTTATCAGCCCCAGCATTTT
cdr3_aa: CASSLADRGYQPQHF

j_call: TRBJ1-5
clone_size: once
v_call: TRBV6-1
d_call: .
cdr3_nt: TGTGCCAGCAGTGTCAGGGGCAGCAATCAGCCCCAGCATTTT
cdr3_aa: CASSVRGSNQPQHF

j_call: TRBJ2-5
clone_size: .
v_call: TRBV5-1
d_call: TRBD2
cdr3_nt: TGCGCCAGCCAAGGACTAGCGGGAGTAGAGGAGACCCAGTACTTC
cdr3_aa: CASQGLAGVEETQYF

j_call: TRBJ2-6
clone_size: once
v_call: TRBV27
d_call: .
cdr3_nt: TGTGCCAGCACCCCCCTAGTCGGGGCCAACGTCCTGACTTTC
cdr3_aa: CASTPLVGANVLTF

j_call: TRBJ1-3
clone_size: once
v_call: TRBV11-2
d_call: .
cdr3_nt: TGTGCCAGCAGCTTAGATAGATACCAAACTGGAAACACCATATATTTT
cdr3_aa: CASSLDRYQTGNTIYF

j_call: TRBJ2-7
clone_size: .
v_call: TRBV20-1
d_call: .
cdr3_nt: TGCAGTGCTAGAGCAGTCTACGAGCAGTACTTC
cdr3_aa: CSARAVYEQYF

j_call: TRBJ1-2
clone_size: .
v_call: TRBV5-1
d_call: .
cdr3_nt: TGCGCCAGCAGCTTGTGGACAACTAACTATGGCTACACCTTC
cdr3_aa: CASSLWTTNYGYTF

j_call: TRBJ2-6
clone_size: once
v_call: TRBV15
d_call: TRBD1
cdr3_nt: TGTGCCACCAGCCGGGGGACAGGTCAGTTGGCCAACGTCCTGACTTTC
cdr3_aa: CATSRGTGQLANVLTF

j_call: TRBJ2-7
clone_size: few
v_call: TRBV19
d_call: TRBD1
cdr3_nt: TGTGCCAGCACGGACAGGGCGGGCGAGCAGTACTTC
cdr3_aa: CASTDRAGEQYF

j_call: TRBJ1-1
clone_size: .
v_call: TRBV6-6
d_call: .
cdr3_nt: TGTGCCAGCAGTTACGGAGACGAGGTGAATCTCGCTGAAGCTTTCTTT
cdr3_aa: CASSYGDEVNLAEAFF

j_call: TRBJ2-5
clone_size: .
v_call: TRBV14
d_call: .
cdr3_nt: TGTGCCAGCAGCCAAGATAAACTAGCAGGAGAGACCCAGTACTTC
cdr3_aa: CASSQDKLAGETQYF

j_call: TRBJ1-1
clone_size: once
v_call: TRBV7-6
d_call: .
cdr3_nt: TGTGCCAGCAGGGGTTTCGGGGGTCGTGGTGGCACTGAAGCTTTCTTT
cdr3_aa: CASRGFGGRGGTEAFF

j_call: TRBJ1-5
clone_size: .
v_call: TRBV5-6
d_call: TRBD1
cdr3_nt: TGTGCCAGCAGCTTAGGGACAGGGAATAGCAATCAGCCCCAGCATTTT
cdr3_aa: CASSLGTGNSNQPQHF

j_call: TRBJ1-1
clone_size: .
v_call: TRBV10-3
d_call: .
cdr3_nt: TGTGCCATCAGTGAGGGGAGCTACACTGAAGCTTTCTTT
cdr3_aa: CAISEGSYTEAFF

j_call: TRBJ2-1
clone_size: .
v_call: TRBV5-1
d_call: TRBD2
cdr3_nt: TGCGCCAGCAGCTTGAGAGGAGGGAGTAGCGGGAAAACCGAGAATGAGCAGTTCTTC
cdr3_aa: CASSLRGGSSGKTENEQFF

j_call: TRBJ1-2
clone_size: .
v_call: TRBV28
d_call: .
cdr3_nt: TGTGCCAGCAGCCCTGCGGCCCCCGCATATGGCTACACCTTC
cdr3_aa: CASSPAAPAYGYTF

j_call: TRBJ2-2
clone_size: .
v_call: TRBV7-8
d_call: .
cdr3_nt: TGTGCCAGCAGCTTTTACCTCCGGGACACCGGGGAGCTGTTTTTT
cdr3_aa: CASSFYLRDTGELFF

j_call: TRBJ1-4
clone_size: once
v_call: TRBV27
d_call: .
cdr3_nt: TGTGCCAGCAGTCCCCTGGGAGGTAGCACTAATGAAAAACTGTTTTTT
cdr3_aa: CASSPLGGSTNEKLFF

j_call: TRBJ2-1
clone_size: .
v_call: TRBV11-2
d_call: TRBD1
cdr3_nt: TGTGCCAGCAGCTTGTACCCTAGAGAAACAGGGGTCATCGACAATGAGCAGTTCTTC
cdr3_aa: CASSLYPRETGVIDNEQFF

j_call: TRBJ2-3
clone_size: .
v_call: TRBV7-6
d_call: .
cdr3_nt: TGTGCCAGCAGCTTAGCGGGGGGAACAGATACGCAGTATTTT
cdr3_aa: CASSLAGGTDTQYF

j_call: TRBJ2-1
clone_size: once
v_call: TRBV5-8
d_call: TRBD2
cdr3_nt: TGTGCCAGCAGCTTGGTCTCGACTAGCATCAGGGATGAGCAGTTCTTC
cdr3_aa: CASSLVSTSIRDEQFF

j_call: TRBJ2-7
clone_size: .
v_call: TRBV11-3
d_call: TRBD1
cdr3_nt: TGTGCCAGCAGCTCCGTTACAGGGGCCGAGCAGTACTTC
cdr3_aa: CASSSVTGAEQYF

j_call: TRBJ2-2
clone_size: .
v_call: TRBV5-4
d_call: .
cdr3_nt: TGTGCCAGCAGCCTTGACACCGGGGAGCTGTTTTTT
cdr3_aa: CASSLDTGELFF

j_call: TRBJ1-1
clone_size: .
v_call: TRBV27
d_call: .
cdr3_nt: TGTGCCAGCAGTTTAATCGGTCACACTGAAGCTTTCTTT
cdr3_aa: CASSLIGHTEAFF

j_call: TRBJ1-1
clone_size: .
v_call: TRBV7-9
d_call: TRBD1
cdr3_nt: TGTGCCAGCAGCTTAACCGCCCTAACAGGGGGCGCGGACACTGAAGCTTTCTTT
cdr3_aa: CASSLTALTGGADTEAFF

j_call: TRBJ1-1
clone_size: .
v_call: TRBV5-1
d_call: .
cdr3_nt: TGCGCCAGCAGCTTGGGACTGATGAACACTGAAGCTTTCTTT
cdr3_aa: CASSLGLMNTEAFF

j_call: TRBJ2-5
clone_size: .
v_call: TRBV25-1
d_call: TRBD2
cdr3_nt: TGTGCCAGCAGTGGGACTAGCGGGAGGGAGACCCAGTACTTC
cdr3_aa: CASSGTSGRETQYF

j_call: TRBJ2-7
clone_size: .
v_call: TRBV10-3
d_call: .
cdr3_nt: TGTGCCATCAGTGAGACCCGGAGCGGCGAGCAGTACTTC
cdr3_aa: CAISETRSGEQYF

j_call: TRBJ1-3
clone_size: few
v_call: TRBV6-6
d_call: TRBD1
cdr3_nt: TGTGCCAGCAGCTGGGACAGGGCAGGAAACACCATATATTTT
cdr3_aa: CASSWDRAGNTIYF

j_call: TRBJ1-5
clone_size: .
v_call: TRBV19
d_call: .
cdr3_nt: TGTGCCAGTAGACCCACGGGTCGCAATCAGCCCCAGCATTTT
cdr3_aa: CASRPTGRNQPQHF

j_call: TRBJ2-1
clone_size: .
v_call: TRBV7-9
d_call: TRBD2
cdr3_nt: TGTGCCAGCAGACTTAAGGGGACTAGCGGGAGGCCAAGTGAGCAGTTCTTC
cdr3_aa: CASRLKGTSGRPSEQFF

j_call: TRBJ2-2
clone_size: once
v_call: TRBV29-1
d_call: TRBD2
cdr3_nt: TGCAGCGTTGTAGCGGGAGTACCCGGGGAGCTGTTTTTT
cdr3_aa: CSVVAGVPGELFF

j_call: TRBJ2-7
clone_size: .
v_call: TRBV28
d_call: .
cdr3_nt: TGTGCCAGCAAGAGACTCCCTGGGAGCTCCTACGAGCAGTACTTC
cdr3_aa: CASKRLPGSSYEQYF

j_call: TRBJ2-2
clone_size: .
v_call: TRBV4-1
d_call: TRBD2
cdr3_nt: TGCGCCAGCAGCCAAGTCACAGCGGGAGGACGAAACACCGGGGAGCTGTTTTTT
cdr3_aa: CASSQVTAGGRNTGELFF

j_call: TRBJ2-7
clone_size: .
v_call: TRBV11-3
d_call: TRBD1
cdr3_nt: TGTGCCAGCAGCGTCGGGACAGGGGCCAACGAGCAGTACTTC
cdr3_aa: CASSVGTGANEQYF

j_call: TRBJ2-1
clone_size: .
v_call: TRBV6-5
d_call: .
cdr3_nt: TGTGCCAGCAGTTACCGGCGGGAATCCTACAATGAGCAGTTCTTC
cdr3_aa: CASSYRRESYNEQFF

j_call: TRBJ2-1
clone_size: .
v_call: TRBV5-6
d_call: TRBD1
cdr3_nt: TGTGCCAGCAGCTGGGACAGTTACAATGAGCAGTTCTTC
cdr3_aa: CASSWDSYNEQFF

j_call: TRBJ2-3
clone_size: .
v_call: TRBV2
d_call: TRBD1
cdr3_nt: TGTGCCAGCAGTGAGGGGACAGGGGGCCCAGATACGCAGTATTTT
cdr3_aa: CASSEGTGGPDTQYF

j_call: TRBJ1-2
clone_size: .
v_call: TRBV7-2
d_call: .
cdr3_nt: TGTGCCAGCAGCTTAGAGGGCCGGACTGTCTACTATGGCTACACCTTC
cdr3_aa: CASSLEGRTVYYGYTF

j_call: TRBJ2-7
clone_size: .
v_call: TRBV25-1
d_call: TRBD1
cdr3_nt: TGTGCCAGCAGTGACCCGGGACAGGGTTCCTACGAGCAGTACTTC
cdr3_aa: CASSDPGQGSYEQYF

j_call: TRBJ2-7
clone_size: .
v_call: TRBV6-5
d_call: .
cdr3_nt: TGTGCCAGCAGTTACTCGACGCCGACTAGAGAGCAGTACTTC
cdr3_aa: CASSYSTPTREQYF

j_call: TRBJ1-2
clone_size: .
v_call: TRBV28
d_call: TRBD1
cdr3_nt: TGTGCCAGCAGTTTATCAGGGGGCGCCTATGGCTACACCTTC
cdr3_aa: CASSLSGGAYGYTF

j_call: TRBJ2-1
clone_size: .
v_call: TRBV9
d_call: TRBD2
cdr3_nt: TGTGCCAGCAGCGCCAAACTAGCGGGTTCTTACAATGAGCAGTTCTTC
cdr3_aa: CASSAKLAGSYNEQFF

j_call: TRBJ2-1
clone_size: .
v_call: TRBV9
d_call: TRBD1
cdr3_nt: TGTGCCAGCAGTGATGACAGGGGCCCCTACAATGAGCAGTTCTTC
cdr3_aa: CASSDDRGPYNEQFF

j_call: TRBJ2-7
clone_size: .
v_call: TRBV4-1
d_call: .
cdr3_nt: TGCGCCAGCAGCCAACCCCCCCTGAGGAGCTCCTACGAGCAGTACTTC
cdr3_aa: CASSQPPLRSSYEQYF

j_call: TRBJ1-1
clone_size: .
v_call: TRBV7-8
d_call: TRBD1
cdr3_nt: TGTGCCAGCAGCCACCGGGACAGGGTCATCACTGAAGCTTTCTTT
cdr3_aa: CASSHRDRVITEAFF

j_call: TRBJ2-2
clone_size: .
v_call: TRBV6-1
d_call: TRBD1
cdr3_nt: TGTGCCAGCAGTGCACTCGGGACAGGGGTAGAAGGGGAGCTGTTTTTT
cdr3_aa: CASSALGTGVEGELFF

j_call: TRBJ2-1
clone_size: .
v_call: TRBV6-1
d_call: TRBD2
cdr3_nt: TGTGCCAGCAGTGAAGCGGGAGGGCCCAATGAGCAGTTCTTC
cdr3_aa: CASSEAGGPNEQFF

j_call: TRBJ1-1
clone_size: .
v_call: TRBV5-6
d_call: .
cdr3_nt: TGTGCCAGCAGCTTGGATACAGCTCTGAACACTGAAGCTTTCTTT
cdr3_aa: CASSLDTALNTEAFF

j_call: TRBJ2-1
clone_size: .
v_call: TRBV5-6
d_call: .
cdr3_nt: TGTGCCAGCAGCTATTTAAATACCGGGGGCTCCTACAATGAGCAGTTCTTC
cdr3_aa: CASSYLNTGGSYNEQFF